The rows below give T cell receptor beta chains drawn from one sample of a study of post-analysis software for immune sequencing data. Each CDR3 protein is one row after TCRdb ran MiXCR on the PCR reads. The profile shows about half a million distinct CDR3 sequences, 34% of them singletons. The sample comprised blood. These receptors all come from a girl under 18 with multiple sclerosis. The CDR3 runs from the conserved cysteine through the conserved F or W. D genes are given only for firm matches. Expanded clones are given a class, and other clones once, few, many or no size at all.

j_gene: TRBJ2-3; d_gene: TRBD2; abundance: .; v_gene: TRBV3-1; CDR3aa: CASSLLAGGRTVTQYF; CDR3nt: TGTGCCAGCAGCCTACTAGCGGGGGGCCGGACAGTGACGCAGTATTTT
j_gene: TRBJ2-2; d_gene: TRBD1; abundance: .; v_gene: TRBV7-8; CDR3aa: CASTFRQGNTGELFF; CDR3nt: TGTGCCAGCACCTTTCGACAGGGTAACACCGGGGAGCTGTTTTTT
j_gene: TRBJ2-5; d_gene: .; abundance: .; v_gene: TRBV6-1; CDR3aa: CASRRTAIQETQYF; CDR3nt: TGTGCCAGCAGACGGACAGCGATCCAAGAGACCCAGTACTTC
j_gene: TRBJ2-3; d_gene: TRBD2; abundance: .; v_gene: TRBV7-2; CDR3aa: CASSLAGAHSTDTQYF; CDR3nt: TGTGCCAGCAGTCTAGCGGGGGCACACTCCACAGATACGCAGTATTTT
j_gene: TRBJ2-3; d_gene: TRBD2; abundance: many; v_gene: TRBV10-3; CDR3aa: CAISRLASTDTQYF; CDR3nt: TGTGCCATCAGTCGACTAGCTAGCACAGATACGCAGTATTTT
j_gene: TRBJ2-3; d_gene: .; abundance: .; v_gene: TRBV9; CDR3aa: CASSGVRSTDTQYF; CDR3nt: TGTGCCAGCAGCGGAGTGCGATCCACAGATACGCAGTATTTT
j_gene: TRBJ2-7; d_gene: .; abundance: few; v_gene: TRBV11-2; CDR3aa: CASSLQRGPYEQYF; CDR3nt: TGTGCCAGCAGCCTCCAAAGGGGCCCCTACGAGCAGTACTTC
j_gene: TRBJ2-5; d_gene: TRBD2; abundance: few; v_gene: TRBV20-1; CDR3aa: CSARLAGSQETQYF; CDR3nt: TGCAGTGCTAGATTAGCGGGCAGCCAAGAGACCCAGTACTTC
j_gene: TRBJ2-5; d_gene: .; abundance: .; v_gene: TRBV20-1; CDR3aa: CSAFGVRYQETQYF; CDR3nt: TGCAGTGCTTTCGGGGTACGGTACCAAGAGACCCAGTACTTC
j_gene: TRBJ2-5; d_gene: .; abundance: many; v_gene: TRBV10-2; CDR3aa: CASGLLQETQYF; CDR3nt: TGCGCCAGCGGACTGCTCCAAGAGACCCAGTACTTC
j_gene: TRBJ2-2; d_gene: .; abundance: few; v_gene: TRBV7-8; CDR3aa: CASSSRRDRNTGELFF; CDR3nt: TGTGCCAGCAGCTCGCGCAGGGACCGGAACACCGGGGAGCTGTTTTTT
j_gene: TRBJ2-5; d_gene: .; abundance: .; v_gene: TRBV3-1; CDR3aa: CASSPRLTGETQYF; CDR3nt: TGTGCCAGCAGCCCGAGACTAACAGGGGAGACCCAGTACTTC
j_gene: TRBJ2-5; d_gene: .; abundance: few; v_gene: TRBV7-7; CDR3aa: CASSPTWGEETQYF; CDR3nt: TGTGCCAGCAGCCCGACGTGGGGTGAAGAGACCCAGTACTTC
j_gene: TRBJ1-1; d_gene: .; abundance: .; v_gene: TRBV7-2; CDR3aa: CASSLRPTGSSTEAFF; CDR3nt: TGTGCCAGCAGCTTACGTCCCACAGGGTCGAGCACTGAAGCTTTCTTT
j_gene: TRBJ2-3; d_gene: .; abundance: .; v_gene: TRBV6-5; CDR3aa: CASSYSSGLSDTQYF; CDR3nt: TGTGCCAGCAGTTACTCGTCAGGGTTATCAGATACGCAGTATTTT
j_gene: TRBJ2-1; d_gene: TRBD2; abundance: few; v_gene: TRBV11-2; CDR3aa: CASSLDPSSGRNNEQFF; CDR3nt: TGTGCCAGCAGCTTAGATCCCTCTAGCGGGCGGAACAATGAGCAGTTCTTC
j_gene: TRBJ1-4; d_gene: .; abundance: few; v_gene: TRBV5-5; CDR3aa: CASSFWSATNEKLFF; CDR3nt: TGTGCCAGCAGCTTCTGGTCTGCAACTAATGAAAAACTGTTTTTT
j_gene: TRBJ2-1; d_gene: .; abundance: .; v_gene: TRBV9; CDR3aa: CASSGPSSYNEQFF; CDR3nt: TGTGCCAGCAGTGGGCCGAGCTCCTACAATGAGCAGTTCTTC
j_gene: TRBJ2-3; d_gene: TRBD2; abundance: .; v_gene: TRBV3-1; CDR3aa: CASRVSGGAVTDTQYF; CDR3nt: TGTGCCAGCAGGGTTAGCGGGGGGGCGGTTACAGATACGCAGTATTTT
j_gene: TRBJ2-5; d_gene: TRBD1; abundance: many; v_gene: TRBV9; CDR3aa: CASSTRTGYQETQYF; CDR3nt: TGTGCCAGCAGCACTAGGACAGGGTACCAAGAGACCCAGTACTTC
j_gene: TRBJ2-3; d_gene: .; abundance: .; v_gene: TRBV5-1; CDR3aa: CASSFLAGLRTDTQYF; CDR3nt: TGCGCCAGCAGCTTTTTGGCGGGCCTGCGAACAGATACGCAGTATTTT
j_gene: TRBJ2-3; d_gene: .; abundance: few; v_gene: TRBV7-9; CDR3aa: CASSPQPTDTQYF; CDR3nt: TGTGCCAGCAGCCCCCAGCCCACAGATACGCAGTATTTT
j_gene: TRBJ2-1; d_gene: TRBD1; abundance: few; v_gene: TRBV3-1; CDR3aa: CASSHGTGRDEQFF; CDR3nt: TGTGCCAGCAGCCATGGGACAGGGAGGGATGAGCAGTTCTTC
j_gene: TRBJ1-2; d_gene: .; abundance: .; v_gene: TRBV5-1; CDR3aa: CASSLGRQYGYTF; CDR3nt: TGCGCCAGCAGCTTGGGTCGACAGTATGGCTACACCTTC
j_gene: TRBJ1-5; d_gene: .; abundance: few; v_gene: TRBV27; CDR3aa: CASRTSSHQPQHF; CDR3nt: TGTGCCAGCAGGACAAGCTCCCATCAGCCCCAGCATTTT
j_gene: TRBJ2-7; d_gene: .; abundance: many; v_gene: TRBV29-1; CDR3aa: CSVAGASYEQYF; CDR3nt: TGCAGCGTTGCAGGGGCCTCCTACGAGCAGTACTTC
j_gene: TRBJ1-5; d_gene: .; abundance: .; v_gene: TRBV20-1; CDR3aa: CSATGISNQPQHF; CDR3nt: TGCAGTGCTACGGGAATCAGCAATCAGCCCCAGCATTTT
j_gene: TRBJ2-1; d_gene: TRBD2; abundance: .; v_gene: TRBV6-5; CDR3aa: CASSLETSGATEFF; CDR3nt: TGTGCCAGCAGTCTAGAGACTAGCGGGGCTACGGAGTTCTTC
j_gene: TRBJ1-5; d_gene: TRBD1; abundance: .; v_gene: TRBV6-1; CDR3aa: CASSEYRGYSNQPQHF; CDR3nt: TGTGCCAGCAGTGAATACAGGGGTTATAGCAATCAGCCCCAGCATTTT
j_gene: TRBJ2-7; d_gene: .; abundance: many; v_gene: TRBV3-1; CDR3aa: CASSQGVYEQYF; CDR3nt: TGTGCCAGCAGTCAGGGAGTGTACGAGCAGTACTTC
j_gene: TRBJ2-7; d_gene: TRBD1; abundance: few; v_gene: TRBV13; CDR3aa: CASSSLSRGTTGRFGEQYF; CDR3nt: TGTGCCAGCAGCTCCCTCAGCCGGGGTACGACAGGGCGGTTTGGAGAGCAGTACTTC
j_gene: TRBJ2-5; d_gene: TRBD1; abundance: .; v_gene: TRBV27; CDR3aa: CASSSQGARGRTQYF; CDR3nt: TGTGCCAGCAGTTCTCAGGGGGCCCGAGGGCGGACCCAGTACTTC
j_gene: TRBJ2-2; d_gene: .; abundance: .; v_gene: TRBV3-1; CDR3aa: CASSQDVGENTGELFF; CDR3nt: TGTGCCAGCAGCCAAGATGTTGGAGAAAACACCGGGGAGCTGTTTTTT
j_gene: TRBJ2-1; d_gene: .; abundance: .; v_gene: TRBV11-2; CDR3aa: CASSLVVGPSAGLIDEQFF; CDR3nt: TGTGCCAGCAGCTTAGTGGTTGGCCCCTCGGCAGGTTTGATCGATGAGCAGTTCTTC
j_gene: TRBJ2-6; d_gene: .; abundance: few; v_gene: TRBV28; CDR3aa: CASTSGTSGANVLTF; CDR3nt: TGTGCCAGCACTTCCGGTACCTCTGGGGCCAACGTCCTGACTTTC
j_gene: TRBJ2-5; d_gene: .; abundance: few; v_gene: TRBV5-1; CDR3aa: CASSHPGRQETQYF; CDR3nt: TGCGCCAGCAGCCATCCGGGACGGCAAGAGACCCAGTACTTC
j_gene: TRBJ2-3; d_gene: .; abundance: few; v_gene: TRBV24-1; CDR3aa: CATSDSLASSTDTQYF; CDR3nt: TGTGCCACCAGTGACTCACTAGCCTCAAGCACAGATACGCAGTATTTT
j_gene: TRBJ1-4; d_gene: .; abundance: .; v_gene: TRBV4-2; CDR3aa: CASSQGTDRLIATNEKLFF; CDR3nt: TGTGCCAGCAGCCAAGGAACGGACCGACTTATTGCAACTAATGAAAAACTGTTTTTT
j_gene: TRBJ2-1; d_gene: .; abundance: .; v_gene: TRBV20-1; CDR3aa: CSAGDRLAARGNEQFF; CDR3nt: TGCAGTGCTGGAGACCGGTTGGCCGCTCGAGGCAATGAGCAGTTCTTC
j_gene: TRBJ2-6; d_gene: TRBD1; abundance: .; v_gene: TRBV11-2; CDR3aa: CASREPGQGTSGANVLTF; CDR3nt: TGTGCCAGCCGCGAACCGGGACAGGGTACCTCTGGGGCCAACGTCCTGACTTTC
j_gene: TRBJ1-1; d_gene: TRBD1; abundance: .; v_gene: TRBV28; CDR3aa: CASSGQGVIWNTEAFF; CDR3nt: TGTGCCAGCAGTGGACAGGGTGTGATTTGGAACACTGAAGCTTTCTTT
j_gene: TRBJ2-7; d_gene: .; abundance: many; v_gene: TRBV20-1; CDR3aa: CSADNTEVASYEQYF; CDR3nt: TGCAGTGCTGACAATACAGAGGTGGCCAGCTACGAGCAGTACTTC
j_gene: TRBJ1-6; d_gene: .; abundance: .; v_gene: TRBV28; CDR3aa: CASSLGDLSPLHF; CDR3nt: TGTGCCAGCAGCCTAGGGGACCTTTCACCCCTCCACTTT
j_gene: TRBJ2-7; d_gene: .; abundance: .; v_gene: TRBV5-6; CDR3aa: CASGFRPYSYEQYF; CDR3nt: TGTGCCAGCGGCTTTCGGCCATACTCCTACGAGCAGTACTTC
j_gene: TRBJ2-5; d_gene: TRBD2; abundance: .; v_gene: TRBV4-1; CDR3aa: CASSQAQRGAIETQYF; CDR3nt: TGCGCCAGCAGCCAAGCGCAGCGGGGGGCGATCGAGACCCAGTACTTC
j_gene: TRBJ1-4; d_gene: TRBD1; abundance: few; v_gene: TRBV20-1; CDR3aa: CSASPQGQINGKLFF; CDR3nt: TGCAGTGCTAGTCCCCAGGGACAGATTAATGGAAAACTGTTTTTT
j_gene: TRBJ2-7; d_gene: TRBD2; abundance: .; v_gene: TRBV5-1; CDR3aa: CASSLTGRFEQYF; CDR3nt: TGCGCCAGCAGCTTGACCGGGAGGTTCGAGCAGTACTTC
j_gene: TRBJ2-3; d_gene: TRBD2; abundance: .; v_gene: TRBV2; CDR3aa: CARSLAGYTDTQYF; CDR3nt: TGTGCCAGGTCTCTAGCGGGGTACACAGATACGCAGTATTTT
j_gene: TRBJ2-1; d_gene: .; abundance: many; v_gene: TRBV20-1; CDR3aa: CSAEHLGDEQFF; CDR3nt: TGCAGTGCTGAACATCTAGGAGATGAGCAGTTCTTC
j_gene: TRBJ1-2; d_gene: .; abundance: .; v_gene: TRBV12-3/TRBV12-4; CDR3aa: CASMRGYANYGYTF; CDR3nt: TGTGCCAGCATGAGGGGCTACGCTAACTATGGCTACACCTTC
j_gene: TRBJ1-6; d_gene: TRBD1; abundance: .; v_gene: TRBV20-1; CDR3aa: CSASDRKSSYNSPLHF; CDR3nt: TGCAGTGCTTCGGACAGGAAAAGCTCCTATAATTCACCCCTCCACTTT
j_gene: TRBJ1-6; d_gene: TRBD1; abundance: .; v_gene: TRBV20-1; CDR3aa: CSARSDRDQSPLHF; CDR3nt: TGCAGTGCTAGGTCTGACAGGGACCAATCACCCCTCCACTTT
j_gene: TRBJ2-4; d_gene: TRBD2; abundance: .; v_gene: TRBV5-1; CDR3aa: CASSSGCGGAKNIQYF; CDR3nt: TGCGCCAGCAGCTCTGGATGCGGGGGGGCCAAAAACATTCAGTACTTC
j_gene: TRBJ2-2; d_gene: .; abundance: .; v_gene: TRBV9; CDR3aa: CASSVASTFNTGELFF; CDR3nt: TGTGCCAGCAGCGTAGCGTCTACTTTCAACACCGGGGAGCTGTTTTTT
j_gene: TRBJ2-3; d_gene: TRBD2; abundance: .; v_gene: TRBV9; CDR3aa: CASSPILAGGPDTQYF; CDR3nt: TGTGCCAGCAGCCCCATTCTAGCGGGGGGGCCAGATACGCAGTATTTT
j_gene: TRBJ2-5; d_gene: .; abundance: few; v_gene: TRBV6-5; CDR3aa: CASRVRFKETQYF; CDR3nt: TGTGCCAGCAGGGTCAGGTTTAAAGAGACCCAGTACTTC
j_gene: TRBJ1-2; d_gene: TRBD1; abundance: .; v_gene: TRBV9; CDR3aa: CASSPKLEGATYGYTF; CDR3nt: TGTGCCAGCAGCCCCAAGTTGGAGGGGGCAACCTATGGCTACACCTTC
j_gene: TRBJ1-5; d_gene: .; abundance: many; v_gene: TRBV6-2/TRBV6-3; CDR3aa: CASSNQGLGNQPQHF; CDR3nt: TGTGCCAGCAGCAACCAGGGGCTAGGGAATCAGCCCCAGCATTTT
j_gene: TRBJ2-7; d_gene: .; abundance: .; v_gene: TRBV12-3/TRBV12-4; CDR3aa: CASSLLLAEQYF; CDR3nt: TGTGCCAGCAGCCTACTCCTTGCCGAGCAGTACTTC
j_gene: TRBJ2-1; d_gene: .; abundance: few; v_gene: TRBV6-5; CDR3aa: CASRNQGTNLLNEQFF; CDR3nt: TGTGCCAGCAGAAACCAGGGAACAAATTTATTAAATGAGCAGTTCTTC